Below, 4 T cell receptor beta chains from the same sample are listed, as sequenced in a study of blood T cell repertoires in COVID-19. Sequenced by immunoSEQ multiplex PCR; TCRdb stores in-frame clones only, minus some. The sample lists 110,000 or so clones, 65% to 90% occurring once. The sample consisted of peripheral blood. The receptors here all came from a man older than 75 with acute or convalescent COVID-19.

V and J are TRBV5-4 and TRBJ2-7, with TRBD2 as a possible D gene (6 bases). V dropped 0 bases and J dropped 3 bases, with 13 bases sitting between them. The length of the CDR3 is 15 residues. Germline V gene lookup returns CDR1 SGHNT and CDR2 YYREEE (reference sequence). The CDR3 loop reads CASSLAGGRDYEQYF. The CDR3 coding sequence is TGTGCCAGCAGCTTGGCCGGAGGGAGAGACTACGAGCAGTACTTC.

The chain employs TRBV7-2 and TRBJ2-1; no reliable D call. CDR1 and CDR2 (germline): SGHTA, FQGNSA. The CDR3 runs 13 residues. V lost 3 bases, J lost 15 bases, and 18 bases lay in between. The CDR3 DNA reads TGTGCCAGCAGCTTCAATCAACAGATGAATGGGTTCTTC. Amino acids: CASSFNQQMNGFF.

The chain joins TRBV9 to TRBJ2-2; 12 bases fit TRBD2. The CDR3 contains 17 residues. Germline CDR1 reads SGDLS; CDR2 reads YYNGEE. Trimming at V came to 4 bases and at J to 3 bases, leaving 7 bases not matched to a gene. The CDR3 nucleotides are TGTGCCAGCAGCCCCGGGGGACTAGCGGGTTACACCGGGGAGCTGTTTTTT. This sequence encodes CASSPGGLAGYTGELFF.

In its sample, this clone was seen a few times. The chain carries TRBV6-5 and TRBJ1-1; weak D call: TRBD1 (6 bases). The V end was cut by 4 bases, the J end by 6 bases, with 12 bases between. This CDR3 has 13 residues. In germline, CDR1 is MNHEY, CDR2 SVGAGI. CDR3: CASSSQGTAEAFF. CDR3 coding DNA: TGTGCCAGCAGTTCACAGGGTACGGCTGAAGCTTTCTTT.